These 12 T cell receptor beta chains were sequenced from one sample in a study of T-cell reconstitution after alpha-beta-depleted transplantation in children. Construction of the TCRbeta library involved unique molecular identifiers. MiXCR, applied by TCRdb to the PCR reads, yields one record per CDR3 protein. This sample has hundreds of thousands of distinct CDR3 sequences, with 10% to 15% found just once. The specimen comprised PBMCs, sampled before TCRalphabeta/CD19-depleted stem cell transplant. The receptor source for this set is a girl aged 2 to 10 with congenital amegakaryocytic thrombocytopenia, due to receive a stem cell transplant.

Ten or more counts support this clonotype. CDR3 in DNA: TGTGCCAGCAGCCCACCCGGGGGACCCCAGGAAGAGCAGTACTTC. It is translated as CASSPPGGPQEEQYF. The rearrangement uses TRBV7-9 and TRBJ2-7; possible D gene TRBD2, 6 bases. Germline CDR1 is SEHNR and CDR2 is FQNEAQ (reference sequence). Trimming removed 5 bases at V and 7 bases at J, with 21 bases between. CDR3 length: 15 residues.

This clonotype was observed a handful of times. The CDR3 bases are TGTGCCAGCAGCTTTTCTGGCAGGGGTAATGAAAAACTGTTTTTT. This translates into CASSFSGRGNEKLFF. The chain joins TRBV7-9 to TRBJ1-4; D might be TRBD1 (6 bases). V dropped 3 bases and J dropped 4 bases, with 12 bases sitting between them. The CDR3 runs to 15 residues. CDR1 SEHNR and CDR2 FQNEAQ come from the germline V gene (reference sequence). The full variable domain, with the rest looked up from reference TRBV7-9 and TRBJ1-4, is DTGVSQNPRHKITKRGQNVTFRCDPISEHNRLYWYRQTLGQGPEFLTYFQNEAQLEKSRLLSDRFSAERPKGSFSTLEIQRTEQGDSAMYLCASSFSGRGNEKLFFGSGTQLSVL.

This clonotype came up many times. The CDR3, as DNA: TGTGCCAGCAGGCTCCCTAGCGGGAGTGATAATGAGCAGTTCTTC. Amino acid sequence: CASRLPSGSDNEQFF. The V gene is TRBV7-9, the J gene TRBJ2-1, with 10 positions matching TRBD2. Germline V CDR1 and CDR2: SEHNR, FQNEAQ (reference sequence). The CDR3 runs to 15 residues. The V segment lost 6 bases and the J segment 7 bases; nucleotides outside the gene matches: 9. Supplemented by reference TRBV7-9 and TRBJ2-1, the full variable domain reads DTGVSQNPRHKITKRGQNVTFRCDPISEHNRLYWYRQTLGQGPEFLTYFQNEAQLEKSRLLSDRFSAERPKGSFSTLEIQRTEQGDSAMYLCASRLPSGSDNEQFFGPGTRLTVL.

The V gene is TRBV28, the J gene TRBJ2-7; 8 nucleotides agree with TRBD2. The CDR3 has 16 residues. Germline CDR1 is MDHEN and CDR2 is SYDVKM. Trimming at V came to 7 bases and at J to 3 bases, leaving 14 bases not matched to a gene. CDR3 sequence (DNA): TGTGCCAGCACAAGGCGGGAGGCCCTCCCTCGCTACGAGCAGTACTTC. Translation: CASTRREALPRYEQYF.

There are many counts of this clonotype. The chain is built from TRBV6-5 and TRBJ2-6; D is ambiguous. With 2 bases removed from V and 0 bases from J, the gap between germline ends came to 5 bases. Germline V gene lookup returns CDR1 MNHEY and CDR2 SVGAGI. CDR3 length equals 15 residues. Here the CDR3 reads CASSYQISGANVLTF. In DNA, the CDR3 is TGTGCCAGCAGTTACCAGATCTCTGGGGCCAACGTCCTGACTTTC.

This clonotype was seen a few times. The rearrangement links TRBV7-6 to TRBJ2-5; 14 nucleotides agree with TRBD2. J gave up 5 bases and V 1 base, and 18 bases lay outside the gene matches. The CDR3 spans 21 residues. Germline values: CDR1 SGHVS, CDR2 FNYEAQ. The CDR3 coding sequence is TGTGCCAGCAGCTTAGTTCAGTGGCGCCTGACTAGCGGGAGGGTGTCGGAGACCCAGTACTTC. This sequence encodes CASSLVQWRLTSGRVSETQYF.

At least ten counts were recorded for this clonotype. The CDR3 DNA is TGTGCCGGGCTAACGGACCGGAATGAGCAGTTCTTC. It translates to CAGLTDRNEQFF. V is TRBV30 and J is TRBJ2-1; no reliable D call. This CDR3 is built from 12 residues. Trimming removed 8 bases from V and 7 bases from J, with 15 bases in between. The germline V gene encodes CDR1 GTSNPN and CDR2 SVGIG (reference sequence).

This clonotype was recorded a few times. The chain is built from TRBV29-1 and TRBJ2-7; D is perhaps TRBD1 (7 bases). The V and J ends lost 2 bases and 3 bases respectively, with 17 bases between them. CDR1 and CDR2 (germline): SQVTM, ANQGSEA. This CDR3 is built from 15 residues. CDR3 nucleotides: TGCAGCGTTGAATCGATGGGCAGGGGGGACTACGAGCAGTACTTC. Translation: CSVESMGRGDYEQYF.

This clonotype was recorded many times. The J gene is TRBJ2-5, the V gene TRBV5-1, with 7 bases fitting TRBD1. CDR3 length: 13 residues. Germline V gene lookup returns CDR1 SGHRS and CDR2 YFSETQ. J lost 13 bases, V lost 2 bases, and 11 bases had no gene match. As DNA, the CDR3 is TGCGCCAGCAGCTTATCACCGGACAGGCCTCCGTACTTC. It translates to CASSLSPDRPPYF.

The sample holds many counts of this clonotype. The chain employs TRBV15 and TRBJ1-4; TRBD1 is a possible D gene (5 bases). The V gene's germline CDR1 is LNHNV and CDR2 YYDKDF (reference sequence). The V and J ends lost 7 bases and 0 bases respectively, with 9 bases between them. The CDR3 consists of 14 residues. The DNA for the CDR3 is TGTGCCACCACCCAGACAGCAACTAATGAAAAACTGTTTTTT. Translation gives CATTQTATNEKLFF.

This clonotype was seen only a few times. The V gene is TRBV7-9, the J gene TRBJ2-1, with 10 bases lining up with TRBD2. The V gene's germline CDR1 is SEHNR and CDR2 FQNEAQ (reference sequence). The J segment lost 8 bases and the V segment lost 3 bases, leaving 7 bases of the junction unmatched. This CDR3 comprises 15 residues. In nucleotides, the CDR3 is TGTGCCAGCAGCTTCCCCACTAGCGGGGCCTATGAGCAGTTCTTC. This codes for CASSFPTSGAYEQFF.

Many counts were recorded for this clonotype. Compared with germline, one end of the junction differs, possibly owing to a read error. The chain joins TRBV20-1 to TRBJ2-3; D might be TRBD2 (5 bases). This CDR3 spans 18 amino acids. Germline lookup yields CDR1 DFQATT and CDR2 SNEGSKA (reference sequence). This CDR3 reads CSAIFKGKRPPSRDTQYF. The CDR3, as DNA: TGCAGTGCTATATTCAAGGGAAAGCGGCCTCCGAGCAGAGATACGCAGTATTTT.